This TCR beta chain was documented in a study of blood T cell repertoires in COVID-19. This clone was seen a single time. As originally analysed: The authors estimated nucleated cell counts from reference gene primer amplification. The method was immunoSEQ multiplex PCR; TCRdb's version includes in-frame clones alone and lacks a portion of them. V and J calls and clone size follow that table, whereas D and trimming were derived from the DNA. There are some 220,000 clones in the sample; 80% occur only once, and 10% to 15% lies in the top ten. The trim removed 5 bases at V and 0 bases at J, leaving 6 bases unmatched. CDR3 length equals 15 residues. Germline V gives CDR1 MNHEY, CDR2 SMNVEV (reference sequence).

The TCR originated in a human donor in a cohort sampled during active COVID-19. The V and J genes are TRBV27 and TRBJ1-2; 7 bases fit TRBD1. The sequenced material came from peripheral blood. CDR3 residues: CASSPSGGANYGYTF. CDR3 bases: TGTGCCAGCAGTCCATCAGGGGGAGCTAACTATGGCTACACCTTC.